This T cell receptor (beta chain) derives from a study of T cells after yellow fever vaccination. About the study: Preparing low-cell-number fractions relied on SMART-Seq v4 Ultra Low Input.

Details on this clonotype: Antigen unknown.

Template switching with 5'RACE generated the TCR cDNA and added a universal primer site and UMIs. A single record per CDR3 protein comes from TCRdb applying MiXCR to the 5' RACE reads. The top ten clones hold almost 40% of a sample with about 130,000 distinct CDR3 sequences, 7.5% to 10% of them seen once. The germline CDR1 and CDR2 sequences are SGHVS and FNYEAQ. This CDR3 has 15 amino acids. V was trimmed by 5 bases and J by 4 bases, leaving 15 bases between them. Overall study findings and caveats: Post-booster samples contained most primary-vaccination clones (around 95% CD4, around 90% CD8).

Sequences were derived from CD8+ T cells sorted from PBMCs, sampled on the day of the yellow fever booster vaccination. The sequence was obtained from a man aged 18-30 years who received the YFV17D yellow fever vaccine. The rearrangement links TRBV7-6 to TRBJ2-1; D perhaps matches TRBD1 (6 bases). CDR3 nucleotides: TGTGCCAGCAGCGCGCGCAGGGGTACTTACAATGAGCAGTTCTTC. Protein product: CASSARRGTYNEQFF. Complete variable domain (other parts from reference TRBV7-6 and TRBJ2-1): GAGVSQSPRYKVTKRGQDVALRCDPISGHVSLYWYRQALGQGPEFLTYFNYEAQQDKSGLPNDRFSAERPEGSISTLTIQRTEQRDSAMYRCASSARRGTYNEQFFGPGTRLTVL.